A selection of T cell receptor beta chains follows, all from one sample in a study of blood T cell repertoires in COVID-19. Data came from immunoSEQ multiplex PCR; TCRdb stores just in-frame clones and leaves some out. In the table there are fewer than 300,000 clones, around 92% of which are singletons. The source material was peripheral blood. The origin of the receptors is a person aged 18 to 29 with COVID-19, enrolled during active disease. CDR3s include the opening cysteine and the closing phenylalanine or tryptophan. D genes are given only for firm matches. Clone size is not always given. Where it is, it says once, few, many or a class for expanded clones.

abundance	v_gene	d_gene	j_gene	CDR3aa	CDR3nt
.	TRBV29-1	TRBD1	TRBJ2-3	CSVQGSTDTQYF	TGCAGCGTACAGGGGAGCACAGATACGCAGTATTTT
.	TRBV7-9	.	TRBJ2-4	CASSPRVPDTVDIQYF	TGTGCCAGCAGCCCAAGGGTGCCGGACACTGTGGACATTCAGTACTTC
.	TRBV4-3	TRBD1	TRBJ2-7	CASSLQGAKDEQYF	TGCGCCAGCAGCCTACAGGGGGCTAAGGACGAGCAGTACTTC
few	TRBV11-2	TRBD1	TRBJ1-2	CASSLDQRQGAYGYTF	TGTGCCAGCAGCTTAGATCAGCGACAGGGGGCCTATGGCTACACCTTC
.	TRBV5-6	.	TRBJ2-1	CASTRDVYNEQFF	TGTGCCAGCACCAGGGATGTATACAATGAGCAGTTCTTC
.	TRBV7-9	.	TRBJ2-5	CASSLVGGETQYF	TGTGCCAGCAGCTTAGTGGGGGGAGAGACCCAGTACTTC
.	TRBV19	.	TRBJ2-3	CASSIPGFADTQYF	TGTGCCAGTAGTATCCCCGGGTTTGCAGATACGCAGTATTTT
.	TRBV27	.	TRBJ2-7	CASKAGYEQYF	TGTGCCAGCAAGGCGGGCTACGAGCAGTACTTC
.	TRBV9	TRBD2	TRBJ2-1	CASSVELALYNEQFF	TGTGCCAGCAGCGTAGAACTAGCGCTGTACAATGAGCAGTTCTTC
.	TRBV19	TRBD1	TRBJ1-2	CASRSRTGAGYGYTF	TGTGCCAGTAGGTCCCGGACAGGGGCAGGCTATGGCTACACCTTC
.	TRBV4-1	.	TRBJ2-4	CASSQQGWVKNIQYF	TGCGCCAGCAGCCAACAGGGTTGGGTCAAAAACATTCAGTACTTC
.	TRBV5-6	.	TRBJ2-6	CASSLGRSGANVLTF	TGTGCCAGCAGCTTGGGGCGGTCTGGGGCCAACGTCCTGACTTTC
.	TRBV29-1	TRBD2	TRBJ2-1	CSVFGTEGLSYNEQFF	TGCAGCGTTTTCGGGACGGAGGGACTATCCTACAATGAGCAGTTCTTC
.	TRBV5-6	.	TRBJ1-6	CASSLGGYNSPLHF	TGTGCCAGCAGCTTGGGAGGGTATAATTCACCCCTCCACTTT
once	TRBV6-5	.	TRBJ2-1	CASSPGTLNEQFF	TGTGCCAGCAGTCCCGGGACTTTAAATGAGCAGTTCTTC
.	TRBV24-1	TRBD1	TRBJ2-2	CATSETGGHTGELFF	TGTGCCACCAGTGAGACAGGGGGCCACACCGGGGAGCTGTTTTTT
.	TRBV5-1	.	TRBJ2-5	CASSLFGGLQETQYF	TGCGCCAGCAGCTTGTTCGGGGGACTCCAAGAGACCCAGTACTTC
.	TRBV25-1	.	TRBJ2-7	CASIGRGALSSYEQYF	TGTGCCAGCATCGGCCGGGGGGCACTCAGCTCCTACGAGCAGTACTTC
.	TRBV9	TRBD2	TRBJ2-1	CASSVTSGTSGRREQFF	TGTGCCAGCAGCGTAACCTCCGGGACTAGCGGGAGGCGGGAGCAGTTCTTC
.	TRBV5-8	.	TRBJ1-5	CASSLALPPEGNQPQHF	TGTGCCAGCAGCTTGGCCCTACCTCCGGAGGGCAATCAGCCCCAGCATTTT
.	TRBV2	.	TRBJ2-5	CASSEVGNRSGHGETQYF	TGTGCCAGCAGTGAAGTAGGGAACCGGTCAGGGCACGGAGAGACCCAGTACTTC
.	TRBV25-1	.	TRBJ1-3	CASEGQLGNTIYF	TGTGCCAGCGAAGGACAGCTTGGAAACACCATATATTTT
.	TRBV27	.	TRBJ1-4	CASREFGQSTEKLFF	TGTGCCAGCAGAGAGTTCGGACAGTCGACGGAAAAACTGTTTTTT
.	TRBV9	.	TRBJ2-3	CASSFEGVWLDTQYF	TGTGCCAGCAGCTTCGAGGGAGTTTGGTTGGATACGCAGTATTTT
.	TRBV28	TRBD2	TRBJ2-5	CASLEAGDEETQYF	TGTGCCAGCTTAGAAGCGGGAGATGAAGAGACCCAGTACTTC
.	TRBV28	.	TRBJ1-6	CASSLFRGSNNSPLHF	TGTGCCAGCAGTTTATTCAGGGGATCTAATAATTCACCCCTCCACTTT
.	TRBV7-9	.	TRBJ1-1	CASSLAFGARGTEAFF	TGTGCCAGCAGCTTAGCATTCGGGGCGAGGGGGACTGAAGCTTTCTTT
once	TRBV4-2	.	TRBJ2-7	CASSQDREGGYEQYF	TGTGCCAGCAGCCAAGATAGGGAAGGGGGCTACGAGCAGTACTTC
.	TRBV7-9	TRBD1	TRBJ1-1	CASSLRQGDTEAFF	TGTGCCAGCAGCTTACGGCAGGGGGACACTGAAGCTTTCTTT
.	TRBV6-2/TRBV6-3	TRBD2	TRBJ2-5	CASSSNRLAGGETQYF	TGTGCCAGCAGTTCCAATCGACTAGCGGGAGGGGAGACCCAGTACTTC
.	TRBV7-9	TRBD1	TRBJ1-1	CASSFGGLRRDRNTEAFF	TGTGCCAGCAGCTTTGGGGGCCTTCGCCGGGACAGGAACACTGAAGCTTTCTTT
.	TRBV29-1	TRBD2	TRBJ2-7	CSVEDYAGDEQYF	TGCAGCGTTGAAGATTATGCGGGAGACGAGCAGTACTTC
once	TRBV9	TRBD1	TRBJ1-6	CASSAGQPSSYNSPLHF	TGTGCCAGCAGCGCGGGACAGCCAAGCTCCTATAATTCACCCCTCCACTTT
.	TRBV29-1	.	TRBJ1-2	CSVEDRPGGGYTF	TGCAGCGTTGAAGATCGGCCGGGAGGGGGCTACACCTTC
.	TRBV5-1	TRBD2	TRBJ2-7	CASSTSGSRSYEQYF	TGCGCCAGCAGTACTAGCGGGAGCCGTTCCTACGAGCAGTACTTC
.	TRBV18	TRBD1	TRBJ1-4	CASSPRLIGTGASNEKLFF	TGTGCCAGCTCACCACGACTGATAGGGACAGGGGCCTCTAATGAAAAACTGTTTTTT
.	TRBV4-1	TRBD2	TRBJ2-4	CASSRVLLAGPAKNIQYF	TGCGCCAGCAGCCGGGTTTTACTAGCGGGACCAGCCAAAAACATTCAGTACTTC
few	TRBV5-5	.	TRBJ2-7	CASSSPSSYEQYF	TGTGCCAGCAGCTCTCCTTCGTCCTACGAGCAGTACTTC